The 25 T cell receptor beta chains given below trace back to one sample, sequenced in a study of shared clonotypes between healthy human individuals. TCRdb's copy holds only in-frame clones and misses some; the assay was immunoSEQ multiplex PCR. The profile shows under 550,000 clones, 90% to 96% of them singletons. Sequencing was done on a sample of naive CD4+ T cells sorted from blood. The subset was: CD45RA+ positively selected. The receptors originated from a woman in her twenties or thirties in good health.

The rearrangement joins TRBV28 to TRBJ1-5; possibly TRBD1 for D (5 bases). There are 14 residues in the CDR3. V lost 5 bases and J lost 7, with 15 bases in between. Germline CDR1 and CDR2: MDHEN and SYDVKM. The CDR3 here is CASSPGPGGQPQHF. In DNA form, the CDR3 reads TGTGCCAGCAGTCCAGGACCCGGGGGGCAGCCCCAGCATTTT.

The V call is TRBV28, the J call TRBJ2-1; 9 nucleotides match TRBD2. The CDR3 spans 13 residues. CDR1 MDHEN and CDR2 SYDVKM come from the germline V gene. Losses at the gene ends were 6 bases for V and 6 bases for J; bases not matched to a gene: 3. The CDR3 reads CASRRTSVNEQFF. As DNA, the CDR3 is TGTGCCAGCAGACGGACTAGCGTCAATGAGCAGTTCTTC.

The chain links TRBV19 to TRBJ2-3; 8 bases map to TRBD2. Germline-derived CDR1 and CDR2 are LNHDA and SQIVND (reference sequence). This CDR3 has 17 residues. J gave up 0 bases and V 5 bases, and 10 bases lay outside the gene matches. The chain's CDR3 is CASSGRTSGTSTDTQYF. The CDR3 DNA sequence: TGTGCCAGTAGTGGGCGCACTAGCGGAACTAGCACAGATACGCAGTATTTT.

The chain carries TRBV28 and TRBJ2-7; D is perhaps TRBD1 (6 bases). This CDR3 has 15 amino acids. Trimming removed 7 bases at V and 2 bases at J, with 18 bases between. Germline CDR1 MDHEN, CDR2 SYDVKM. As DNA, the CDR3 is TGTGCCAGCACCCCCGGGACACCAACCACCTACGAGCAGTACTTC. Residues: CASTPGTPTTYEQYF.

The chain uses TRBV4-1 and TRBJ2-1; 7 bases are a match to TRBD2. The CDR3 is made up of 15 amino acids. Germline lookup yields CDR1 MGHRA and CDR2 YSYEKL. V dropped 4 bases and J dropped 7; count of bases not matched to a gene: 10. In DNA, the CDR3 is TGCGCCAGCAGCCCAACGGGACTAACACCTAATGAGCAGTTCTTC. Its protein is CASSPTGLTPNEQFF.

The chain has TRBV2 and TRBJ2-7, with D tentatively TRBD2 (6 bases). Trimming took 1 base from V and 4 from J, leaving 14 bases between them. Looked up from germline, CDR1 is SNHLY and CDR2 is FYNNEI. This CDR3 is 15 amino acids long. The CDR3 DNA reads as TGTGCCAGCAGTGAAGAAGGACTGGGGACTTACGAGCAGTACTTC. Amino acids: CASSEEGLGTYEQYF.

CDR3 region: CASSLRYTGETQYF. The CDR3 DNA reads as TGTGCCAGCAGTCTCAGATATACCGGGGAGACCCAGTACTTC. The chain couples TRBV28 to TRBJ2-5; no clear D gene. In germline, CDR1 is MDHEN, CDR2 SYDVKM. This CDR3 region has 14 residues. Trimming left V 5 bases short and J 5 bases short, with 15 bases between.

The genes are TRBV28 and TRBJ2-7, with D possibly being TRBD2 (6 bases). The CDR3 sequence is 15 residues long. Germline V gives CDR1 MDHEN, CDR2 SYDVKM. V lost 3 bases, J lost 2 bases, and 14 bases lay in between. For the CDR3, the DNA is TGTGCCAGCAGTTTGGAGCGGACTACCACCTACGAGCAGTACTTC. Translation: CASSLERTTTYEQYF.

In its sample, this clone was seen once. The V and J genes are TRBV11-1 and TRBJ2-7, with D tentatively TRBD2 (6 bases). CDR1 is SGHAT, CDR2 FQDESV, per germline (reference sequence). The CDR3 loop spans 15 amino acids. Trimming took 8 bases from V and 2 from J, leaving 19 bases between them. The CDR3: CASSAYGTPTYEQYF. In DNA form, the CDR3 reads TGTGCCAGCTCAGCTTACGGGACTCCCACCTACGAGCAGTACTTC. Looking up the rest from reference TRBV11-1 and TRBJ2-7 gives the full variable domain: EAEVAQSPRYKITEKSQAVAFWCDPISGHATLYWYRQILGQGPELLVQFQDESVVDDSQLPKDRFSAERLKGVDSTLKIQPAELGDSAMYLCASSAYGTPTYEQYFGPGTRLTVT.

The chain couples TRBV5-6 to TRBJ2-1; possible D gene TRBD2, 5 bases. The V end was cut by 0 bases, the J end by 0 bases, with 7 bases between. The CDR3 consists of 15 residues. CDR1 and CDR2 (germline): SGHDT, YYEEEE. CDR3 sequence: CASSLGAASYNEQFF. The CDR3 nucleotides read TGTGCCAGCAGCTTGGGAGCGGCCTCCTACAATGAGCAGTTCTTC.

The V gene is TRBV7-9, the J gene TRBJ1-1, with 10 nucleotides matching TRBD1. The CDR3 runs 14 residues. Germline V CDR1 and CDR2: SEHNR, FQNEAQ (reference sequence). J was trimmed by 6 bases and V by 5 bases; bases with no gene match: 6. This CDR3 reads CASSVGQGFAEAFF. CDR3 in DNA: TGTGCCAGCAGCGTGGGACAGGGGTTCGCTGAAGCTTTCTTT. Full variable domain (remainder filled in from reference TRBV7-9 and TRBJ1-1): DTGVSQNPRHKITKRGQNVTFRCDPISEHNRLYWYRQTLGQGPEFLTYFQNEAQLEKSRLLSDRFSAERPKGSFSTLEIQRTEQGDSAMYLCASSVGQGFAEAFFGQGTRLTVV.

In nucleotides, the CDR3 is TGCGCCAGCAGCTCGGGGACAGGGGGAGGCAATCAGCCCCAGCATTTT. It encodes CASSSGTGGGNQPQHF. The V gene is TRBV5-1, the J gene TRBJ1-5; 11 bases fit TRBD1. V shed 3 bases and J 2 bases; nucleotides not matched to a gene: 4. The CDR3 covers 16 residues. In germline, CDR1 is SGHRS, CDR2 YFSETQ.

The chain recombines TRBV6-6 with TRBJ1-2; TRBD1 matches 7 bases. V lost 2 bases and J lost 7; bases outside the gene matches: 13. Looked up from germline, CDR1 is MNHNY and CDR2 is SVGAGI (reference sequence). CDR3 length: 16 residues. The CDR3 coding sequence is TGTGCCAGCAGTTACACAAATGACAGGGAGGGCGGTGGCTACACCTTC. This translates into CASSYTNDREGGGYTF.

This clone showed up just once. The rearrangement links TRBV5-1 to TRBJ2-1; D is ambiguous. V gave up 1 base and J gave up 3 bases, with 11 bases separating them. This CDR3 contains 15 residues. Per the germline V gene, CDR1 is SGHRS and CDR2 is YFSETQ. CDR3 nucleotide sequence: TGCGCCAGCAGCTTGTTACTATCCCTCTACAATGAGCAGTTCTTC. It is translated as CASSLLLSLYNEQFF.

The rearrangement joins TRBV18 to TRBJ1-1, with D tentatively TRBD1 (6 bases). The CDR3 extends over 15 amino acids. V lost 1 base to trimming and J lost 0 bases, with 9 bases between them. Germline V gene data show CDR1 as KGHSH and CDR2 as LQKENI. CDR3: CASSPLGQMNTEAFF. CDR3 DNA sequence: TGTGCCAGCTCACCACTGGGACAAATGAACACTGAAGCTTTCTTT.

The V gene is TRBV5-4, the J gene TRBJ2-3; TRBD2 aligns across 11 bases. Germline values: CDR1 SGHNT, CDR2 YYREEE (reference sequence). The V and J ends lost 5 bases and 4 bases, in that order; junction bases with no gene match: 3. The CDR3 spans 14 residues. The CDR3 DNA is TGTGCCAGCAGGACTAGCGGGAATGCAGATACGCAGTATTTT. Encoded protein: CASRTSGNADTQYF.

Comment on this clone: The sample holds other DNA sequences that translate to the same CDR3. The chain recombines TRBV28 with TRBJ2-7; TRBD1 agrees at 7 bases. Germline loops: CDR1 MDHEN, CDR2 SYDVKM. This CDR3 comprises 15 residues. V lost 4 bases, J lost 0 bases, and 6 bases stayed unmatched. Here the CDR3 reads CASSSSGTDSYEQYF. The CDR3 DNA is TGTGCCAGCAGTTCTTCCGGGACAGACTCCTACGAGCAGTACTTC.

This chain links TRBV6-5 with TRBJ2-5; D might be TRBD2 (5 bases). The CDR3 is 15 residues long. Germline loops: CDR1 MNHEY, CDR2 SVGAGI. V lost 3 bases, J lost 4 bases, and 15 bases lay in between. In nucleotides, the CDR3 is TGTGCCAGCAGTTATTCGGGTCGGGGTCGAGAGACCCAGTACTTC. The encoded protein is CASSYSGRGRETQYF.

The V gene is TRBV19, the J gene TRBJ2-3, with 10 bases that match TRBD1. The trim removed 4 bases at V and 5 bases at J, leaving 6 bases unmatched. The CDR3 sequence is 15 residues long. CDR1 is LNHDA, CDR2 SQIVND, per germline (reference sequence). The CDR3 region has the DNA TGTGCCAGTAGTACCGGGACAGGGGTTCGAGATACGCAGTATTTT. Its protein is CASSTGTGVRDTQYF.

V usage is TRBV29-1 and J usage is TRBJ1-1, with D maybe TRBD1 (6 bases). Trimming stripped 4 bases from V and 2 bases from J, with 11 bases between. The CDR3 is 13 residues long. Germline loops: CDR1 SQVTM, CDR2 ANQGSEA. In DNA form, the CDR3 reads TGCAGCGTTGCCGGACAGTTAAACACTGAAGCTTTCTTT. Translated, it gives CSVAGQLNTEAFF.

The gene calls are TRBV18 and TRBJ2-5; TRBD2 aligns across 7 bases. V trimming: 3 bases; J trimming: 7 bases; junction bases outside the gene matches: 11. Germline V gene lookup returns CDR1 KGHSH and CDR2 LQKENI. CDR3 length: 15 amino acids. CDR3 DNA: TGTGCCAGCTCACCGGTTACTAGCGCCCTAGGGACCCAGTACTTC. Protein sequence: CASSPVTSALGTQYF.

The chain combines TRBV27 with TRBJ1-1, with TRBD1 matching over 8 bases. Germline CDR1 is MNHEY and CDR2 is SMNVEV (reference sequence). This CDR3 contains 14 residues. V lost 4 bases, J lost 6 bases, and 7 bases stayed unmatched. The CDR3 bases are TGTGCCAGCAGTTCACAGGGGGAGGGGGCTGAAGCTTTCTTT. This gives the protein CASSSQGEGAEAFF.

The chain couples TRBV28 to TRBJ2-1; TRBD2 agrees at 7 bases. V was clipped by 5 bases and J by 8 bases; unmatched bases: 15. The CDR3 extends over 16 amino acids. The germline gives CDR1 MDHEN, CDR2 SYDVKM. The CDR3 spells CASSAGWAGDGDEQFF. In DNA form, the CDR3 reads TGTGCCAGCAGTGCCGGTTGGGCGGGAGATGGCGATGAGCAGTTCTTC.

This sequence joins TRBV4-2 and TRBJ1-1; tentative D call: TRBD1 (6 bases). The V end was cut by 0 bases, the J end by 1 base, with 21 bases between. This CDR3 region has 19 residues. The germline gives CDR1 LGHNA, CDR2 YNFKEQ. The CDR3 sequence: CASSQDRSGAKNPNTEAFF. The CDR3 DNA sequence: TGTGCCAGCAGCCAAGATCGTTCGGGGGCTAAAAATCCGAACACTGAAGCTTTCTTT.

CDR3 residues: CASSGETENSGNTIYF. The CDR3 DNA follows: TGTGCCAGCAGCGGAGAGACAGAGAACTCTGGAAACACCATATATTTT. The gene calls are TRBV21-1 and TRBJ1-3; TRBD1 was called by the table and not checked on the DNA. TRBV21-1 is labeled a pseudogene. CDR3 size: 16 residues.